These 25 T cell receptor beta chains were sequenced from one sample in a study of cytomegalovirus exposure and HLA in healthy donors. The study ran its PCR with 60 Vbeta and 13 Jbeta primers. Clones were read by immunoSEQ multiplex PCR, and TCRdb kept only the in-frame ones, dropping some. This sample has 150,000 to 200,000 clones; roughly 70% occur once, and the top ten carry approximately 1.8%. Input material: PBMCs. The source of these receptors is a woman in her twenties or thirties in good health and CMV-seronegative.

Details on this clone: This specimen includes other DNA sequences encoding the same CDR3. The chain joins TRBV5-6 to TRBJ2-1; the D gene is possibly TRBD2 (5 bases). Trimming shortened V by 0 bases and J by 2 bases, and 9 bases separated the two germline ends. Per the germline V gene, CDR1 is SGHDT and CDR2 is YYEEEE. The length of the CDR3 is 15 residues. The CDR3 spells CASSLVSGTYNEQFF. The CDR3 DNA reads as TGTGCCAGCAGCTTGGTCAGCGGAACCTACAATGAGCAGTTCTTC.

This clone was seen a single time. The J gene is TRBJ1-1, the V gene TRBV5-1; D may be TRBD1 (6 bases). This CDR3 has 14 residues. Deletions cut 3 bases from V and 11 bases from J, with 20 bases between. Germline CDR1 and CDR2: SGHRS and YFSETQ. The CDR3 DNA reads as TGCGCCAGCAGCTCAACGCCAGGGGTTGATCGGGCTTTCTTT. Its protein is CASSSTPGVDRAFF.

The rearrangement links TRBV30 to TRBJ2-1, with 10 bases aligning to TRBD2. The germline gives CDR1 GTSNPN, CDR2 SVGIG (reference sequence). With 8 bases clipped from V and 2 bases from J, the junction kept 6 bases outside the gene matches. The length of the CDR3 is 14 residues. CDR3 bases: TGTGCCGGGATACTAGCGGGAACCTACAATGAGCAGTTCTTC. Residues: CAGILAGTYNEQFF.

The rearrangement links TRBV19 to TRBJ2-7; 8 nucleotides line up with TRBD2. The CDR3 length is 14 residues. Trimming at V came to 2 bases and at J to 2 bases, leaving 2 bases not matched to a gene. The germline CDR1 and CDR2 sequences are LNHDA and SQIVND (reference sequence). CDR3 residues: CASSIYGRAYEQYF. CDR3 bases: TGTGCCAGTAGTATATACGGGAGGGCCTACGAGCAGTACTTC.

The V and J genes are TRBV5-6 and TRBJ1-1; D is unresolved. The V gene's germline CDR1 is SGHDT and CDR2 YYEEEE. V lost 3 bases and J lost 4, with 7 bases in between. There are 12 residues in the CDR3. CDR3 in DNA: TGTGCCAGCAGCTCGTTAGCCACTGAAGCTTTCTTT. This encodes CASSSLATEAFF.

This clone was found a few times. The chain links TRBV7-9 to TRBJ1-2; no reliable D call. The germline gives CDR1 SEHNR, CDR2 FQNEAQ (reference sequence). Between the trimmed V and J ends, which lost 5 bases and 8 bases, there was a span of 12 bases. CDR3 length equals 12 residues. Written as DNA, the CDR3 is TGTGCCAGCAGCCCAGGACCGGGGGGCTACACCTTC. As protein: CASSPGPGGYTF.

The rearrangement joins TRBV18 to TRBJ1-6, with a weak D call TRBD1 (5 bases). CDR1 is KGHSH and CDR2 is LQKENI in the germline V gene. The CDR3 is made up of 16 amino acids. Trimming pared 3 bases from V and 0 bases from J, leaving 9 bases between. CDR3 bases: TGTGCCAGCTCACCTTACAGGAGCTCCTATAATTCACCCCTCCACTTT. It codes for CASSPYRSSYNSPLHF.

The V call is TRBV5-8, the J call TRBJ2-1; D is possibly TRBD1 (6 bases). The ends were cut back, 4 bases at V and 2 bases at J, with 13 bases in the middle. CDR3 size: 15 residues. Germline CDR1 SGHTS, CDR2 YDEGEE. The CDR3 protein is CASSQLGAAYNEQFF. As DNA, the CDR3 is TGTGCCAGCAGCCAACTGGGGGCAGCCTACAATGAGCAGTTCTTC.

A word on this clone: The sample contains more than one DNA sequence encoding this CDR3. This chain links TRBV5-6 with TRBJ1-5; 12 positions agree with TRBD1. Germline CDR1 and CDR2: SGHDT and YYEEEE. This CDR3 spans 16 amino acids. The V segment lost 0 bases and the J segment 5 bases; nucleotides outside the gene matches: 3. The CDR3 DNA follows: TGTGCCAGCAGCTTGGCGGGACAGGGGGCGGATCAGCCCCAGCATTTT. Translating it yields CASSLAGQGADQPQHF.

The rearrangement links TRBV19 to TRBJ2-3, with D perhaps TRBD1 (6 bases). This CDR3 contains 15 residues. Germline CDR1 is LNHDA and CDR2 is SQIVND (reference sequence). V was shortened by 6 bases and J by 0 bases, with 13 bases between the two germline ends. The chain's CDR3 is CASSSTGSSTDTQYF. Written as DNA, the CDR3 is TGTGCCAGTAGCTCTACAGGGTCAAGCACAGATACGCAGTATTTT.

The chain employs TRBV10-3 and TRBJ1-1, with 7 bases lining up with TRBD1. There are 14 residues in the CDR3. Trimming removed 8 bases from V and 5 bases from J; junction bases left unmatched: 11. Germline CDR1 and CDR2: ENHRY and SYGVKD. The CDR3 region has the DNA TGTGCCATCTCGACCGGGACAGATGGAACTGAAGCTTTCTTT. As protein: CAISTGTDGTEAFF.

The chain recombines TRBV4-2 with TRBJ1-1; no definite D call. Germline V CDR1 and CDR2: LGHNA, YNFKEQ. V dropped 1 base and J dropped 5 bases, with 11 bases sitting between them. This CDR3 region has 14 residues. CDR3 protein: CASSQGPSRTEAFF. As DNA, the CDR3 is TGTGCCAGCAGCCAAGGTCCCTCCAGAACTGAAGCTTTCTTT.

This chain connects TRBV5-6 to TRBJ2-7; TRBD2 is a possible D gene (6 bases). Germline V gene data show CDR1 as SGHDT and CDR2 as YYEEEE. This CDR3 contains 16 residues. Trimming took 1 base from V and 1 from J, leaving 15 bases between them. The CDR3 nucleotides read TGTGCCAGCAGCTTGCCGTTCGGGACTCATTCCTACGAGCAGTACTTC. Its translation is CASSLPFGTHSYEQYF. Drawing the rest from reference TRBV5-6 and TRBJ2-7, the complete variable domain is DAGVTQSPTHLIKTRGQQVTLRCSPKSGHDTVSWYQQALGQGPQFIFQYYEEEERQRGNFPDRFSGHQFPNYSSELNVNALLLGDSALYLCASSLPFGTHSYEQYFGPGTRLTVT.

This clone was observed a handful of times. The CDR3 nucleotides are TGTGCCAGCAGCCCCCTTCCTTCGGTTGAAGCTTTCTTT. This gives the protein CASSPLPSVEAFF. The chain recombines TRBV5-4 with TRBJ1-1; D remains unclear. Trimming removed 4 bases at V and 7 bases at J, with 14 bases between. Germline CDR1 and CDR2: SGHNT and YYREEE (reference sequence). The length of the CDR3 is 13 residues.

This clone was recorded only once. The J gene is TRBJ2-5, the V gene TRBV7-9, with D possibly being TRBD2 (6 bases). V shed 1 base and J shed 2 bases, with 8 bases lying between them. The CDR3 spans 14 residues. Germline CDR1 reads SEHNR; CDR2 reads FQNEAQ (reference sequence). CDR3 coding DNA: TGTGCCAGCAGCTTAGATGGACTACAAGAGACCCAGTACTTC. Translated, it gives CASSLDGLQETQYF.

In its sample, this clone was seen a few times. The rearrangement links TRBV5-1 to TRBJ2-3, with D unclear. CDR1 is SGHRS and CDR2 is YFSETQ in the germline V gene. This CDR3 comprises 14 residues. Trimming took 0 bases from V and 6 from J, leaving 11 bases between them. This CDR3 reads CASSLDQPGDTQYF. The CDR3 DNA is TGCGCCAGCAGCTTGGACCAACCCGGGGATACGCAGTATTTT.

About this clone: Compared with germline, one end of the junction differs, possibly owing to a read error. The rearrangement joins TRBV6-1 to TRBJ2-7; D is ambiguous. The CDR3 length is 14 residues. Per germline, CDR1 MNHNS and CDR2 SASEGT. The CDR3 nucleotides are TGTGCCAGCAGTGAAAGAGGCGCAGCTTACGAGCAGTGCTTC. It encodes CASSERGAAYEQCF.

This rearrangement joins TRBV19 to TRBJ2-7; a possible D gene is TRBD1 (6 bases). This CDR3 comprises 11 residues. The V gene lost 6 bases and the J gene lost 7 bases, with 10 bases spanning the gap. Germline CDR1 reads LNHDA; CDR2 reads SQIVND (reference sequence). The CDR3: CASRSTGEQYF. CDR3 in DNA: TGTGCCAGTAGGTCCACAGGGGAGCAGTACTTC.

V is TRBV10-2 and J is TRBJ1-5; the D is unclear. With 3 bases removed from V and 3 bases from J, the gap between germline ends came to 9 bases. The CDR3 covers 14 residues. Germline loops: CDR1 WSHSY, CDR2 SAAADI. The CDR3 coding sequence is TGCGCCAGCAGTGATGAACAGCTCAATCAGCCCCAGCATTTT. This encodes CASSDEQLNQPQHF.

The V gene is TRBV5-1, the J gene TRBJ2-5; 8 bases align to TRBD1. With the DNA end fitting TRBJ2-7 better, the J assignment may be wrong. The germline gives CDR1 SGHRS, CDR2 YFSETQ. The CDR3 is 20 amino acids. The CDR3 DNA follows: TGCGCCAGCAGCTTGGCCTGCTGTATAGTCGGCCAGGGGGCTTCCTACGAGCAGTACTTC. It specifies CASSLACCIVGQGASYEQYF.

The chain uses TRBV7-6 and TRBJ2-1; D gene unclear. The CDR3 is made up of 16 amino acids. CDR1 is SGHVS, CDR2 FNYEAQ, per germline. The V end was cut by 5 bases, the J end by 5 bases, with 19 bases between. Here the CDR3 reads CASSPLPLSIHNEQFF. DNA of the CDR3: TGTGCCAGCAGCCCACTACCCCTTTCAATACACAATGAGCAGTTCTTC.

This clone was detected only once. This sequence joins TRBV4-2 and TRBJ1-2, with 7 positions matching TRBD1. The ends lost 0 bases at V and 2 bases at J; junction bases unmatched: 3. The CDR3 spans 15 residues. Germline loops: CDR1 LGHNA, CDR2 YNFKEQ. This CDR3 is CASSQEPGGNYGYTF. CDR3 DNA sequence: TGTGCCAGCAGCCAAGAGCCAGGGGGGAACTATGGCTACACCTTC.

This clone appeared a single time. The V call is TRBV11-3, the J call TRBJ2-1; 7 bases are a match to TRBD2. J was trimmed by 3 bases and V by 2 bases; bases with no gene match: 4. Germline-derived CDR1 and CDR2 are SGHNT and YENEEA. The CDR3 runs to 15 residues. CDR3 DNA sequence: TGTGCCAGCAGCTTATTTACTAGCGACTACAATGAGCAGTTCTTC. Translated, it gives CASSLFTSDYNEQFF.

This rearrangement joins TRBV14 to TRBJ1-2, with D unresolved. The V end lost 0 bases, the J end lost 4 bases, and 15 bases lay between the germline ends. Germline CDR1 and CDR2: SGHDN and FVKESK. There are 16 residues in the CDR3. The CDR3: CASSQDIRIPFYGYTF. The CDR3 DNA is TGTGCCAGCAGCCAAGATATCAGAATACCTTTCTATGGCTACACCTTC.

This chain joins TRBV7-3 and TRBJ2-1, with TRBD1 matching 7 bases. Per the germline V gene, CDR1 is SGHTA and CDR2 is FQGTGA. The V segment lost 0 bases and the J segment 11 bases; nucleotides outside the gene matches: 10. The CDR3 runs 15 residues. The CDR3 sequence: CASSLTSQGSSKQFF. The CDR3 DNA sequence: TGTGCCAGCAGCTTAACTTCACAGGGGAGCAGTAAGCAGTTCTTC.